This TCR beta chain stems from a study of T cells in localized non-small cell lung cancer. The protocol was immunoSEQ multiplex PCR, while the TCRdb copy is restricted to in-frame clones and leaves out a portion. In the table there are thousands of clones, around 21% of which are singletons. This clone has a handful of counts. Its specificity is not known. Findings and limits, study-wide: Exceeding tumor, uninvolved adjacent lung had the highest T cell clonality. The study detected a median roughly 57 of the top 100 tumor clones in adjacent lung.

Germline lookup yields CDR1 SGHNT and CDR2 YENEEA. The CDR3 sequence is 16 residues long. Trimming cost V 3 bases and J 1 base, with 15 bases left between them. The rearrangement joins TRBV11-3 to TRBJ2-5; TRBD2 might be the D (7 bases). This TCR derives from an older female donor with stage I lung adenocarcinoma. This sample comprised lung tumor tissue, obtained before any cancer treatment. In nucleotides, the CDR3 is TGTGCCAGCAGCTTGATGGCGGGGGCGACCCAAGAGACCCAGTACTTC. Its translation is CASSLMAGATQETQYF.